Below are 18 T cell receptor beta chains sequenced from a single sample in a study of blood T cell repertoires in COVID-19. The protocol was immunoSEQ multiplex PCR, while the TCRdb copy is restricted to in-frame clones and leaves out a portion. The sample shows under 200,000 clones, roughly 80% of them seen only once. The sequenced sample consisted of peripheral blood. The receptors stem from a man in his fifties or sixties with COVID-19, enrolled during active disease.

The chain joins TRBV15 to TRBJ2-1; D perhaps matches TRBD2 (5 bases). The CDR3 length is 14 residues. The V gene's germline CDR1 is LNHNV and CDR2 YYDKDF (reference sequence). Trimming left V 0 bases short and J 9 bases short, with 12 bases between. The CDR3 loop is CATSRDLASGEQFF. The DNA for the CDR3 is TGTGCCACCAGCAGAGATCTAGCATCAGGTGAGCAGTTCTTC.

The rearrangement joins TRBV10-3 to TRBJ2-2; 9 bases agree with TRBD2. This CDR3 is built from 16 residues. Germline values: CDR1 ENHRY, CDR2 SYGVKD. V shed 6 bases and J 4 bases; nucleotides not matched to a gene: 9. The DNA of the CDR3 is TGTGCCATCAGCACAGAACTAGCGGGTGGCACCGGGGAGCTGTTTTTT. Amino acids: CAISTELAGGTGELFF.

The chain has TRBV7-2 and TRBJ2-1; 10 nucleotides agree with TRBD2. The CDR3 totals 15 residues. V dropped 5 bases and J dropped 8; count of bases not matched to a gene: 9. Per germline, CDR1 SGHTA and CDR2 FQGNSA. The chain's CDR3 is CASSLPRTSGYEQFF. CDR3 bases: TGTGCCAGCAGCCTACCCCGGACTAGCGGTTATGAGCAGTTCTTC. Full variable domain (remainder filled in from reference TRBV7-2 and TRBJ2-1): GAGVSQSPSNKVTEKGKDVELRCDPISGHTALYWYRQSLGQGLEFLIYFQGNSAPDKSGLPSDRFSAERTGGSVSTLTIQRTQQEDSAVYLCASSLPRTSGYEQFFGPGTRLTVL.

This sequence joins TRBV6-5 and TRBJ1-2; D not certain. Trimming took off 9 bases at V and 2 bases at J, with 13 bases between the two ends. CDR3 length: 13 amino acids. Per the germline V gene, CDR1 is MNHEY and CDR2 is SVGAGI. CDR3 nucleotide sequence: TGTGCCAGTGCGTGGCAGGCGAACTATGGCTACACCTTC. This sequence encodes CASAWQANYGYTF.

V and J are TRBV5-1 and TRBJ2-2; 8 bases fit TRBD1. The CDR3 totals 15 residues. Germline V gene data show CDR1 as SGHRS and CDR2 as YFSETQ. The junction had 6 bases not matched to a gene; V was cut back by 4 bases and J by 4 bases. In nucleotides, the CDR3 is TGCGCCAGCAGCCAAGGACAGGGAGGCACCGGGGAGCTGTTTTTT. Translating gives CASSQGQGGTGELFF.

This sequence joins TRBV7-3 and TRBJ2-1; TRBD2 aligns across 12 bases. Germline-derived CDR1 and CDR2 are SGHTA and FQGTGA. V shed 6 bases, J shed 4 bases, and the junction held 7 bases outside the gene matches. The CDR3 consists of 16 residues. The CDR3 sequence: CASSLGTSGSYNEQFF. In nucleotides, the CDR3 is TGTGCCAGCAGTCTAGGGACTAGCGGGTCATACAATGAGCAGTTCTTC.

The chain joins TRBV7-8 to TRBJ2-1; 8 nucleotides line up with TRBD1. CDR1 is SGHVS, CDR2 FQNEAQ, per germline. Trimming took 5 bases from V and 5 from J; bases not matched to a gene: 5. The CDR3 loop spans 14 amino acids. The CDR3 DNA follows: TGTGCCAGCAGCCCCGGGACAGGCAACAATGAGCAGTTCTTC. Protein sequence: CASSPGTGNNEQFF.

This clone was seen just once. CDR3 coding DNA: TGTGCCAGCAGTACAACACAGGGTCACGGCAATCAGCCCCAGCATTTT. This sequence encodes CASSTTQGHGNQPQHF. The V and J genes are TRBV27 and TRBJ1-5; D perhaps matches TRBD1 (6 bases). CDR3 length: 16 residues. V was pared by 5 bases and J by 2 bases, with 16 bases between. In germline, CDR1 is MNHEY, CDR2 SMNVEV (reference sequence).

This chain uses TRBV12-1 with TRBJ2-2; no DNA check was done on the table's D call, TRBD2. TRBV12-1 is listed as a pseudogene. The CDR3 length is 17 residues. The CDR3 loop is CASSFGISREGLRELFF. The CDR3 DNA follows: TGTGCCAGCAGCTTTGGAATAAGCCGGGAGGGCCTTAGGGAGCTGTTTTTT.

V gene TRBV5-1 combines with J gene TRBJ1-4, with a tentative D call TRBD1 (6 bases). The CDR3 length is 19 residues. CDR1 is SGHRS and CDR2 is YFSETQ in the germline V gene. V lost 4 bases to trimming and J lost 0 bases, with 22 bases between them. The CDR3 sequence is CASSRTATYSATTNEKLFF. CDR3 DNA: TGCGCCAGCAGCAGGACAGCGACGTATTCTGCGACAACTAATGAAAAACTGTTTTTT.

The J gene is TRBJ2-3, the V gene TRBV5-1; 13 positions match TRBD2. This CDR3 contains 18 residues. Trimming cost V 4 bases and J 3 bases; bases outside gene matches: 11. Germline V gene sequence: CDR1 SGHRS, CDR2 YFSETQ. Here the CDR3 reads CASSHDVLAGGRTDTQYF. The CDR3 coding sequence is TGCGCCAGCAGCCACGACGTACTAGCGGGAGGGCGAACAGATACGCAGTATTTT.

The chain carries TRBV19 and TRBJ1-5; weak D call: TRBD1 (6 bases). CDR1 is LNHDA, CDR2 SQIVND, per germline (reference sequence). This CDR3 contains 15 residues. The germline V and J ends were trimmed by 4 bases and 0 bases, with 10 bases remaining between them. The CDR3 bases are TGTGCCAGTAGTACGCAGGGGTATAGCAATCAGCCCCAGCATTTT. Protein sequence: CASSTQGYSNQPQHF.

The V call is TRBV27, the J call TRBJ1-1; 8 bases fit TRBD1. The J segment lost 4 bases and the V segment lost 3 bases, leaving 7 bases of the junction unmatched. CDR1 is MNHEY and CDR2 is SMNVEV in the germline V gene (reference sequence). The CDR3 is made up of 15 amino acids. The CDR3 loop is CASSFRTTGATEAFF. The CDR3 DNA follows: TGTGCCAGCAGTTTTCGTACGACAGGGGCCACTGAAGCTTTCTTT.

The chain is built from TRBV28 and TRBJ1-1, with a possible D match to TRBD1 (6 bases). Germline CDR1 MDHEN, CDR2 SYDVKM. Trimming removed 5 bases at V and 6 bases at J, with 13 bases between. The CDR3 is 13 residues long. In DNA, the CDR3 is TGTGCCAGCAGTCCCGTGAGACAGGCTGAAGCTTTCTTT. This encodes CASSPVRQAEAFF.

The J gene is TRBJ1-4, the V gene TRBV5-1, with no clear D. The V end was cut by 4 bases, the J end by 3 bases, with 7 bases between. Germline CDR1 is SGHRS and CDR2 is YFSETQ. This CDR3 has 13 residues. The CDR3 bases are TGCGCCAGCAGCCTAAAGCCTAATGAAAAACTGTTTTTT. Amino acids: CASSLKPNEKLFF.

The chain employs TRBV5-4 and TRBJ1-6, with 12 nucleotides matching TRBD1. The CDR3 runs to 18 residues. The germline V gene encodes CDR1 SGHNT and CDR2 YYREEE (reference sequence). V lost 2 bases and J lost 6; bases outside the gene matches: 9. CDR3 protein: CASSFGTGGTKINSPLHF. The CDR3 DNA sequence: TGTGCCAGCAGCTTTGGGACAGGGGGCACTAAGATTAATTCACCCCTCCACTTT.

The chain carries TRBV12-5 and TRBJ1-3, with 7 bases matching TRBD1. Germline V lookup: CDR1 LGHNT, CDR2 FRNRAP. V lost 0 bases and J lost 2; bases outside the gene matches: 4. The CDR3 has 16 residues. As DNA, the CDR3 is TGTGCTAGTGGTTTGGTTTCGACAGGGCCTGGAAACACCATATATTTT. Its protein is CASGLVSTGPGNTIYF.

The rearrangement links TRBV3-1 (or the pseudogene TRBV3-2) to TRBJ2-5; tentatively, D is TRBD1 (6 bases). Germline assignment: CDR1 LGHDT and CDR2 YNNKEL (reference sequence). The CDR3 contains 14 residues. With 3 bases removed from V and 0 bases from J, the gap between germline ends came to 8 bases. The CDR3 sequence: CASSHTGHQETQYF. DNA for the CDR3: TGTGCCAGCAGCCATACAGGGCACCAAGAGACCCAGTACTTC.